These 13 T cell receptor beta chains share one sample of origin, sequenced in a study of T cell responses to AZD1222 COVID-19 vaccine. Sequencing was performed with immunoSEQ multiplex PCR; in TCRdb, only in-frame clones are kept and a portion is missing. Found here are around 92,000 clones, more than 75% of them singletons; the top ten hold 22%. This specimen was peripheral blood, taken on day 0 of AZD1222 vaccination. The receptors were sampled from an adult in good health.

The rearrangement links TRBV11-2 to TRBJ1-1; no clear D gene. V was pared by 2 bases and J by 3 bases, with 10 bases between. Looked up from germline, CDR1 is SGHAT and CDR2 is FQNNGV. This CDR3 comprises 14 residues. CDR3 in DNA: TGTGCCAGCAGCTTAAACTCCGGTTACACTGAAGCTTTCTTT. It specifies CASSLNSGYTEAFF.

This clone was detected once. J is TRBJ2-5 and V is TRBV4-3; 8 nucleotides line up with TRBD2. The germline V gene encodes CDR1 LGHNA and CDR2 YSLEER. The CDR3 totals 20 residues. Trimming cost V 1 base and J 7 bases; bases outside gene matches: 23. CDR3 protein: CASSQVRLRGASTARGTQYF. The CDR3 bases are TGCGCCAGCAGCCAAGTCCGTTTGCGGGGGGCGTCAACAGCCCGGGGGACCCAGTACTTC.

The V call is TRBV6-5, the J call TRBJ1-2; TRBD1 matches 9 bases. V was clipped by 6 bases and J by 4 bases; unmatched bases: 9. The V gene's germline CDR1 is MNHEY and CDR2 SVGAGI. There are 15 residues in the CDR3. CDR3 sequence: CASRYLGQGSYGYTF. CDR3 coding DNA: TGTGCCAGCAGGTACCTAGGACAGGGGAGCTATGGCTACACCTTC.

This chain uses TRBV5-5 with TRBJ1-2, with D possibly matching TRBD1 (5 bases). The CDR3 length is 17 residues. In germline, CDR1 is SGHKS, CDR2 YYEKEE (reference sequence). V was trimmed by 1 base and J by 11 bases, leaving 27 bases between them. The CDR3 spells CASSLFGTGDSTIGYTF. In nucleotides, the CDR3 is TGTGCCAGCAGCTTGTTTGGGACGGGCGACTCGACTATAGGGTACACCTTC.

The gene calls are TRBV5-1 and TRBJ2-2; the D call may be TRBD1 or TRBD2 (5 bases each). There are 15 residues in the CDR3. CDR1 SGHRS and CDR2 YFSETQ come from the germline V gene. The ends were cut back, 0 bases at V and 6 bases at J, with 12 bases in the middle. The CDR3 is CASSLDGRDAGELFF. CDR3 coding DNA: TGCGCCAGCAGCTTGGATGGCCGGGACGCCGGGGAGCTGTTTTTT. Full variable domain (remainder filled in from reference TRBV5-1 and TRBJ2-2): KAGVTQTPRYLIKTRGQQVTLSCSPISGHRSVSWYQQTPGQGLQFLFEYFSETQRNKGNFPGRFSGRQFSNSRSEMNVSTLELGDSALYLCASSLDGRDAGELFFGEGSRLTVL.

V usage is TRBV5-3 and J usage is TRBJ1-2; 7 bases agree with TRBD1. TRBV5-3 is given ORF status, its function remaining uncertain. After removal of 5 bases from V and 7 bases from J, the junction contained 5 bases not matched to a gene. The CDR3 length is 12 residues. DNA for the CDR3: TGTGCCAGAAGAGAGGGGGCGGGTGGCTACACCTTC. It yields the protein CARREGAGGYTF.

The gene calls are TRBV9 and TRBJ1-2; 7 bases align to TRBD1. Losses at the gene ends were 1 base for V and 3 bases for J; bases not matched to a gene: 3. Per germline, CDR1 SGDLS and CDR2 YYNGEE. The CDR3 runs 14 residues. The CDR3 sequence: CASSVSGTDYGYTF. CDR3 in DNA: TGTGCCAGCAGCGTATCTGGGACAGACTATGGCTACACCTTC. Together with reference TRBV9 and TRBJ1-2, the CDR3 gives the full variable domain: DSGVTQTPKHLITATGQRVTLRCSPRSGDLSVYWYQQSLDQGLQFLIQYYNGEERAKGNILERFSAQQFPDLHSELNLSSLELGDSALYFCASSVSGTDYGYTFGSGTRLTVV.

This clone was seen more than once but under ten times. CDR3 DNA: TGTGCCAGCAACACCCCAGGTTGGGTTGGGAGTACTGAAGCTTTCTTT. This sequence encodes CASNTPGWVGSTEAFF. J is TRBJ1-1 and V is TRBV6-4, with D unclear. Germline assignment: CDR1 MRHNA and CDR2 SNTAGT. Between the trimmed V and J ends, which lost 7 bases and 5 bases, there was a span of 23 bases. The CDR3 consists of 16 residues.

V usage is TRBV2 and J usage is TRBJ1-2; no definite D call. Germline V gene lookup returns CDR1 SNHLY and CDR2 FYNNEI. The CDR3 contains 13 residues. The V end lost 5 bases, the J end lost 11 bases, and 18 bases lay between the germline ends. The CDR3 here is CASSLPGPIRYTF. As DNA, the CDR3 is TGTGCCAGCAGTCTCCCAGGCCCTATTAGGTACACCTTC. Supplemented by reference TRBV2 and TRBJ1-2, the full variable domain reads EPEVTQTPSHQVTQMGQEVILRCVPISNHLYFYWYRQILGQKVEFLVSFYNNEISEKSEIFDDQFSVERPDGSNFTLKIRSTKLEDSAMYFCASSLPGPIRYTFGSGTRLTVV.

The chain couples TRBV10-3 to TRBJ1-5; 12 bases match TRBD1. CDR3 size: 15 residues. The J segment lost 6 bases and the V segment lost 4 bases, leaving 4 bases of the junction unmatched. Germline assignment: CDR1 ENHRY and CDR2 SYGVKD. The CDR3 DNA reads TGTGCCATCAGTGCGGGACAGGGGGCTGGTCAGCCCCAGCATTTT. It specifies CAISAGQGAGQPQHF.

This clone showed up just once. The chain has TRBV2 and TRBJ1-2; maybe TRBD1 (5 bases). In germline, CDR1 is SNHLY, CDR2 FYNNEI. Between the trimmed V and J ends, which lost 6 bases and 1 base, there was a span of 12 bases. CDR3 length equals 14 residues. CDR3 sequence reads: CASRETVNNYGYTF. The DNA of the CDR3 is TGTGCCAGCAGAGAGACAGTAAATAACTATGGCTACACCTTC. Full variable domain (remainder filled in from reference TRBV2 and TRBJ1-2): EPEVTQTPSHQVTQMGQEVILRCVPISNHLYFYWYRQILGQKVEFLVSFYNNEISEKSEIFDDQFSVERPDGSNFTLKIRSTKLEDSAMYFCASRETVNNYGYTFGSGTRLTVV.

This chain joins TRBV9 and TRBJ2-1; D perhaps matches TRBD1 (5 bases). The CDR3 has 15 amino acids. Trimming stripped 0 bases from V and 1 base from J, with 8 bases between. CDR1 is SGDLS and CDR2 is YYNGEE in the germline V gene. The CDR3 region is CASSVEGVSYNEQFF. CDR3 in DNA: TGTGCCAGCAGCGTAGAAGGGGTATCCTACAATGAGCAGTTCTTC. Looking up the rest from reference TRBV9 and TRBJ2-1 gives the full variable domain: DSGVTQTPKHLITATGQRVTLRCSPRSGDLSVYWYQQSLDQGLQFLIQYYNGEERAKGNILERFSAQQFPDLHSELNLSSLELGDSALYFCASSVEGVSYNEQFFGPGTRLTVL.

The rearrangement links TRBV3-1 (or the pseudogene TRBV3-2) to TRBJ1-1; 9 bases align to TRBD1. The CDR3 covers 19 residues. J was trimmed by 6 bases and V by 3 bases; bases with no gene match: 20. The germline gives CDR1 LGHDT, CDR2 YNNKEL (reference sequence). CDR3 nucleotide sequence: TGTGCCAGCAGCCAGGGAACAGGGGGCGCGAGGGTGGTGTCTTCTGAAGCTTTCTTT. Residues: CASSQGTGGARVVSSEAFF.